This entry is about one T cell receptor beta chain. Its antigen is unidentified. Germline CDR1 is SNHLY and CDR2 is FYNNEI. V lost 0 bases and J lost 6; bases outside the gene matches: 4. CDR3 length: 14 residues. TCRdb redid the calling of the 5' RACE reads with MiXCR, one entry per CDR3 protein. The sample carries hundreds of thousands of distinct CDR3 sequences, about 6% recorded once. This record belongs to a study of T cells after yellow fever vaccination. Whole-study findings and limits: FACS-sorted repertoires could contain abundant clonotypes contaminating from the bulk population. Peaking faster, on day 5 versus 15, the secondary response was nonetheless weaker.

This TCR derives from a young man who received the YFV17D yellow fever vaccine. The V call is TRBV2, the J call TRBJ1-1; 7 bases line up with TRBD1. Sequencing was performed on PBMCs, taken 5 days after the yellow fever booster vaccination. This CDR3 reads CASSEAGQDSEAFF. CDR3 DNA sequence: TGTGCCAGCAGTGAAGCTGGACAGGATTCTGAAGCTTTCTTT. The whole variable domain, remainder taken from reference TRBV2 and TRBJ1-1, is EPEVTQTPSHQVTQMGQEVILRCVPISNHLYFYWYRQILGQKVEFLVSFYNNEISEKSEIFDDQFSVERPDGSNFTLKIRSTKLEDSAMYFCASSEAGQDSEAFFGQGTRLTVV.